A single sample is the source of the 7 T cell receptor beta chains below, sequenced in a study of T cell responses to AZD1222 COVID-19 vaccine. Method: immunoSEQ multiplex PCR; TCRdb's copy keeps in-frame clones and lacks some. Found here are over 150,000 clones, around 92% of them singletons; the top ten hold about 10%. This specimen consisted of peripheral blood, obtained on day 0 of AZD1222 vaccination. These receptors were taken from an adult in good health.

The V gene is TRBV29-1, the J gene TRBJ1-1; a weak D match, TRBD1 (6 bases). This CDR3 is 13 amino acids long. Germline assignment: CDR1 SQVTM and CDR2 ANQGSEA. The CDR3 loop is CGGTYQMNTEAFF. DNA for the CDR3: TGCGGAGGGACATACCAAATGAACACTGAAGCTTTCTTT.

This chain uses TRBV20-1 with TRBJ2-7; D perhaps matches TRBD2 (6 bases). The CDR3 length is 12 residues. Germline values: CDR1 DFQATT, CDR2 SNEGSKA (reference sequence). V gave up 3 bases and J gave up 6 bases, with 12 bases separating them. As DNA, the CDR3 is TGCAGTGCTAGTGGGCGGGACGGCGAGCAGTACTTC. It codes for CSASGRDGEQYF.

The V call is TRBV6-4, the J call TRBJ1-2; perhaps TRBD1 as D (5 bases). V lost 3 bases to trimming and J lost 7 bases, with 15 bases between them. Germline assignment: CDR1 MRHNA and CDR2 SNTAGT. CDR3 size: 14 residues. The CDR3 here is CASSEGRGRGGYTF. CDR3 nucleotides: TGTGCCAGCAGTGAAGGAAGGGGACGAGGTGGCTACACCTTC.

V is TRBV27 and J is TRBJ1-5; tentatively, D is TRBD1 (6 bases). V was clipped by 6 bases and J by 4 bases, with 19 bases between them. CDR1 and CDR2 from the germline V gene are MNHEY and SMNVEV (reference sequence). The CDR3 length is 16 residues. The CDR3 loop is CASRAYLGAGNQPQHF. The DNA for the CDR3 is TGTGCCAGCAGGGCCTATTTGGGGGCAGGAAATCAGCCCCAGCATTTT.

This CDR3 is CASSYTNPTLGVGEQYV. As DNA, the CDR3 is TGTGCCAGCAGTTACACCAACCCAACCCTTGGGGTAGGTGAGCAGTACGTC. The chain combines TRBV6-2 or TRBV6-3 with TRBJ2-7, with no clear D. CDR1 and CDR2 (germline): MNHEY, SVGEGT. V was cut by 2 bases and J by 7 bases, with 24 bases left in between. The CDR3 covers 17 residues.

The chain uses TRBV3-1 (or the pseudogene TRBV3-2) and TRBJ2-3, with D tentatively TRBD2 (6 bases). Germline V gene data show CDR1 as LGHDT and CDR2 as YNNKEL (reference sequence). This CDR3 contains 16 residues. With 4 bases removed from V and 5 bases from J, the gap between germline ends came to 19 bases. The CDR3 reads CASSPSAGSSLDTQYF. The CDR3 nucleotides are TGTGCCAGCAGCCCCTCGGCGGGGTCGTCATTAGATACGCAGTATTTT.

This sequence joins TRBV18 and TRBJ2-2; D is undetermined. Per the germline V gene, CDR1 is KGHSH and CDR2 is LQKENI. V shed 3 bases and J shed 1 base, with 6 bases lying between them. CDR3 length: 14 residues. CDR3 DNA sequence: TGTGCCAGCTCACCCTCGGAGAACACCGGGGAGCTGTTTTTT. It codes for CASSPSENTGELFF.